This record covers a single T cell receptor beta chain. Germline V gene data show CDR1 as SEHNR and CDR2 as FQNEAQ (reference sequence). Trimming removed 1 base from V and 2 bases from J, with 9 bases in between. The CDR3 sequence is 14 residues long. Autologous stem cell transplantation was followed by relapse in every patient, and brentuximab vedotin exposure varied. Data came from immunoSEQ multiplex PCR; TCRdb stores just in-frame clones and leaves some out. The table lists approximately 57,000 clones, 75% to 95% of them singletons, with 8% to 13% in the top ten. This sample was taken from a study of PD-1 blockade in classical Hodgkin lymphoma.

The source is a human donor with classical Hodgkin lymphoma. The sample in question was peripheral blood mononuclear cells (PBMCs), obtained before the second cycle of nivolumab. V gene TRBV7-9 combines with J gene TRBJ2-7; D is possibly TRBD1 (5 bases). The CDR3 sequence: CASSLGPGTYEQYF. The CDR3 bases are TGTGCCAGCAGCTTAGGACCAGGGACCTACGAGCAGTACTTC.